The next 9 T cell receptor beta chains were all read from a single sample in a study. In TCRdb, the 5' RACE reads were re-called with MiXCR into one record per CDR3 protein. Here the sample spans nearly 55,000 distinct CDR3 sequences, around 24% being singletons. The source material was tumor-infiltrating naive CD4+ T cells sorted from the breast tumor. Stated subset: naive CD4+ T cells, CD4+CD45RA+CD25-. These receptors were taken from a female donor with breast cancer.

In this sample, this clonotype turned up a few times. V is TRBV7-8 and J is TRBJ2-5; possibly TRBD2 for D (7 bases). The CDR3 sequence is 15 residues long. Trimming pared 1 base from V and 5 bases from J, leaving 14 bases between. CDR1 is SGHVS and CDR2 is FQNEAQ in the germline V gene. For the CDR3, the DNA is TGTGCCAGCAGCTTAGGAGGCGGGGGCAAGGAGACCCAGTACTTC. Translating gives CASSLGGGGKETQYF.

The J gene is TRBJ1-2, the V gene TRBV15, with 11 bases fitting TRBD1. The CDR3 sequence is 18 residues long. Germline V gives CDR1 LNHNV, CDR2 YYDKDF (reference sequence). V lost 3 bases to trimming and J lost 2 bases; unmatched junction nucleotides: 11. CDR3 region: CATSSGFRTGGWNYGYTF. The CDR3 DNA is TGTGCCACCAGCAGCGGATTTAGGACAGGGGGCTGGAACTATGGCTACACCTTC.

V and J are TRBV28 and TRBJ1-1; D unclear. The CDR3 covers 12 residues. Looked up from germline, CDR1 is MDHEN and CDR2 is SYDVKM. Trimming took off 3 bases at V and 4 bases at J, with 6 bases between the two ends. Written as DNA, the CDR3 is TGTGCCAGCAGTTTTGGGCCCACTGAAGCTTTCTTT. Protein sequence: CASSFGPTEAFF.

This clonotype was observed a few times. The rearrangement links TRBV7-9 to TRBJ2-1, with TRBD2 matching 14 bases. V shed 6 bases and J 10 bases; nucleotides not matched to a gene: 14. This CDR3 region has 17 residues. CDR1 SEHNR and CDR2 FQNEAQ come from the germline V gene (reference sequence). CDR3 DNA: TGTGCCAGCAGAGGGGTCGTAGGGACTAGCGGGAGAGAAGAGCAGTTCTTC. It translates to CASRGVVGTSGREEQFF.

Only a few counts were recorded for this clonotype. A read error is possible here, since a much larger clone lies one base away. The J gene is TRBJ1-1, the V gene TRBV27; D is ambiguous. CDR3 size: 14 residues. CDR1 and CDR2 from the germline V gene are MNHEY and SMNVEV (reference sequence). The CDR3 sequence: CACRRRGASTEAFF. CDR3 nucleotides: TGTGCCTGCAGGAGGCGGGGAGCGAGCACTGAAGCTTTCTTT.

Regarding this clonotype: One junction end disagrees with the germline gene, perhaps due to a read error. The chain recombines TRBV28 with TRBJ2-1, with 10 positions matching TRBD2. Germline CDR1 is MDHEN and CDR2 is SYDVKM. The CDR3 sequence is 14 residues long. CDR3 sequence: CASGRLAGVNEQSF. CDR3 coding DNA: TGTGCCAGCGGCCGGCTAGCGGGAGTCAATGAGCAGTCCTTC.

Concerning this clonotype itself: This could be a read error, since a much larger clone is one nucleotide away. The chain has TRBV20-1 and TRBJ2-7; no clear D gene. The CDR3 spans 11 residues. The V end lost 7 bases, the J end lost 2 bases, and 9 bases lay between the germline ends. Germline CDR1 is DFQATT and CDR2 is SNEGSKA (reference sequence). The CDR3 sequence is CSVHETYEQYF. Here the CDR3 DNA reads TGCAGTGTCCACGAGACCTACGAGCAGTACTTC.

This chain joins TRBV7-8 and TRBJ2-7; 8 nucleotides match TRBD1. The CDR3 spans 12 residues. Germline CDR1 and CDR2: SGHVS and FQNEAQ. V was pared by 1 base and J by 11 bases, with 4 bases of the junction left unmatched. The CDR3 region is CASSLVRGQEYF. The CDR3 nucleotides read TGTGCCAGCAGCTTAGTTAGGGGACAGGAGTACTTC.

The CDR3 nucleotides are TGTGCCAGCTCACTTTATTCCGGGCAGGCCTCTGGAAACACCATATATTTT. Protein product: CASSLYSGQASGNTIYF. This chain links TRBV18 with TRBJ1-3, with D hard to call. The CDR3 totals 17 residues. V was trimmed by 4 bases and J by 0 bases, leaving 16 bases between them. The germline CDR1 and CDR2 sequences are KGHSH and LQKENI.